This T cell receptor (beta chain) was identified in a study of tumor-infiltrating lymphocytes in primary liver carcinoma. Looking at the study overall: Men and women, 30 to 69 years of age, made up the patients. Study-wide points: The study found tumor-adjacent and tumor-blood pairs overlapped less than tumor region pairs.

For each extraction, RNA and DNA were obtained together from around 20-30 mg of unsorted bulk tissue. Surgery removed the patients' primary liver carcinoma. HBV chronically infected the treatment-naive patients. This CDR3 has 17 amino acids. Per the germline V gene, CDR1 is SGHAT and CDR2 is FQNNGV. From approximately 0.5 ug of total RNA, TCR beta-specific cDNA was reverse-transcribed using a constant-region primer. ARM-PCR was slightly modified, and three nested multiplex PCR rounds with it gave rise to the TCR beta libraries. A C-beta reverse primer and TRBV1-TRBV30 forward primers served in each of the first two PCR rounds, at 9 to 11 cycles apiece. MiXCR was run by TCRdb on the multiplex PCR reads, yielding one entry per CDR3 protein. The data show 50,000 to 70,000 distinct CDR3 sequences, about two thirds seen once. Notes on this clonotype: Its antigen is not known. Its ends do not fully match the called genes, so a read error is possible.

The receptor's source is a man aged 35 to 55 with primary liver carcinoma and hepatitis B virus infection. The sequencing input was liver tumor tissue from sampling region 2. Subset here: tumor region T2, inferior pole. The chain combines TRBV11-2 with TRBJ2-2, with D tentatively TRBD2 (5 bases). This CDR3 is CASSLVLGGANIGELFF. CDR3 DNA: TGTGCCAGCAGTTTAGTATTAGGAGGAGCGAACATCGGGGAGCTGTTTTTT.